The next 8 T cell receptor beta chains were all read from a single sample in a study of blood T cell repertoires in COVID-19. Some clones are missing from TCRdb's copy, which holds only in-frame ones; the method was immunoSEQ multiplex PCR. The data contain 110,000 or so clones, 65% to 80% of them seen just once; the ten biggest clones take up roughly 2.5%. The sequenced sample was peripheral blood. Source of these receptors: a middle-aged man with acute or convalescent COVID-19.

The chain has TRBV7-8 and TRBJ1-5; 8 bases match TRBD1. The CDR3 is made up of 17 amino acids. CDR1 is SGHVS and CDR2 is FQNEAQ in the germline V gene. V shed 4 bases, J shed 0 bases, and the junction held 8 bases outside the gene matches. The CDR3 spells CASSSGQGGGSNQPQHF. The CDR3 DNA sequence: TGTGCCAGCAGCTCAGGACAGGGAGGGGGTAGCAATCAGCCCCAGCATTTT.

The rearrangement joins TRBV4-1 to TRBJ1-4, with a possible D match to TRBD1 (6 bases). The germline V gene has CDR1 MGHRA and CDR2 YSYEKL. Trimming took 2 bases from V and 6 from J, leaving 7 bases between them. CDR3 length equals 13 residues. As DNA, the CDR3 is TGCGCCAGCAGCCAAAACAGGGATGAAAAACTGTTTTTT. Its translation is CASSQNRDEKLFF.

J is TRBJ2-3 and V is TRBV10-3, with 10 bases that match TRBD2. After removal of 5 bases from V and 0 bases from J, the junction contained 2 bases not matched to a gene. This CDR3 has 15 amino acids. Per the germline V gene, CDR1 is ENHRY and CDR2 is SYGVKD. The CDR3 bases are TGTGCCATCAGTCTAGCGGGGGTCAGCACAGATACGCAGTATTTT. Translating gives CAISLAGVSTDTQYF.

The chain is built from TRBV9 and TRBJ2-5, with a possible D match to TRBD2 (6 bases). Germline CDR1 reads SGDLS; CDR2 reads YYNGEE. The V end lost 4 bases, the J end lost 2 bases, and 15 bases lay between the germline ends. CDR3 size: 15 residues. The CDR3, as DNA: TGTGCCAGCAGCTCTCAAGGGACTCATCAAGAGACCCAGTACTTC. Translated, it gives CASSSQGTHQETQYF.

This clone has only a few counts. The V gene is TRBV7-3, the J gene TRBJ1-4; a weak D match, TRBD1 (6 bases). The V gene lost 5 bases and the J gene lost 8 bases, with 18 bases spanning the gap. Germline CDR1 is SGHTA and CDR2 is FQGTGA. This CDR3 is 15 amino acids long. The CDR3 region has the DNA TGTGCCAGCAGCCCTGGGACACGCCAAGGGGAAAAACTGTTTTTT. It yields the protein CASSPGTRQGEKLFF. The full variable domain, completed using reference TRBV7-3 and TRBJ1-4, is GAGVSQTPSNKVTEKGKYVELRCDPISGHTALYWYRQSLGQGPEFLIYFQGTGAADDSGLPNDRFFAVRPEGSVSTLKIQRTERGDSAVYLCASSPGTRQGEKLFFGSGTQLSVL.

Only one count was recorded for this clone. The V and J genes are TRBV3-1 (or the pseudogene TRBV3-2) and TRBJ2-7; 7 nucleotides match TRBD1. This CDR3 is built from 14 residues. V was clipped by 4 bases and J by 3 bases; unmatched bases: 6. Germline CDR1 LGHDT, CDR2 YNNKEL (reference sequence). The CDR3 DNA reads TGTGCCAGCAGCCTGACGGCAGGGGGCTACGAGCAGTACTTC. This codes for CASSLTAGGYEQYF.

The chain recombines TRBV24-1 with TRBJ2-2, with D hard to call. Trimming shortened V by 5 bases and J by 7 bases, and 7 bases separated the two germline ends. Germline V lookup: CDR1 KGHDR, CDR2 SFDVKD. The CDR3 has 12 residues. The chain's CDR3 is CATSAGGGELFF. Written as DNA, the CDR3 is TGTGCCACCAGTGCCGGTGGCGGGGAGCTGTTTTTT.

The sample holds many counts of this clone. The V and J genes are TRBV4-1 and TRBJ2-1; 16 bases align to TRBD2. Germline CDR1 is MGHRA and CDR2 is YSYEKL. The J segment lost 2 bases and the V segment lost 2 bases, leaving 6 bases of the junction unmatched. The CDR3 length is 19 residues. The CDR3 sequence is CASSQPGLAGGRPYNEQFF. In nucleotides, the CDR3 is TGCGCCAGCAGCCAACCGGGACTAGCGGGGGGGCGCCCCTACAATGAGCAGTTCTTC.